This T cell receptor beta chain emerged from a study of blood T cell repertoires in COVID-19. As for the study in general: Spain, Italy and the United States supplied samples that represented acute and convalescent COVID-19. The analysed material was cDNA or gDNA that came from T cells, B-cell-depleted T cells, or PBMCs.

Per the study methods: Amplification of reference gene primers was used by the study to estimate nucleated cell counts. Libraries were prepared by immunoSEQ multiplex PCR; TCRdb keeps only in-frame clonotypes and omits some of them. Clone size and V and J calls were adopted from that table, with D and trimming inferred from the DNA. The sample shows 240,000 or so clones, around 90% of them seen only once. Trimming removed 5 bases at V and 1 base at J, with 7 bases between. Germline lookup yields CDR1 PRHDT and CDR2 FYEKMQ (reference sequence). The CDR3 length is 13 residues. The TCR was taken from a woman aged 25 to 39 with acute or convalescent COVID-19. Sequenced material: peripheral blood. The chain is built from TRBV13 and TRBJ2-3; D gene uncertain. CDR3 DNA: TGTGCCAGCAGCCCGCAGGGCACAGATACGCAGTATTTT. Translation: CASSPQGTDTQYF.